Below are 18 T cell receptor beta chains sequenced from a single sample in a study of cytomegalovirus exposure and HLA in healthy donors. Amplification used 60 Vbeta primers and 13 Jbeta primers. This table comes from immunoSEQ multiplex PCR, and its TCRdb copy is limited to in-frame clones, with some not included. The sample includes under 150,000 clones, about 79% of them seen just once. Material for sequencing was PBMCs. These receptors were obtained from a man in his thirties or forties in good health and CMV-seropositive.

The chain joins TRBV10-2 to TRBJ1-1; the match to TRBD1 covers 9 bases. This CDR3 contains 14 residues. Trimming cost V 8 bases and J 6 bases; bases outside gene matches: 10. Per germline, CDR1 WSHSY and CDR2 SAAADI. The CDR3 sequence is CASGPQGARSEAFF. The CDR3 DNA reads TGCGCCAGCGGACCACAGGGGGCTCGGTCTGAAGCTTTCTTT.

The chain joins TRBV2 to TRBJ2-7, with a tentative D call TRBD2 (5 bases). V was shortened by 1 base and J by 6 bases, with 7 bases between the two germline ends. The CDR3 loop spans 12 amino acids. CDR1 SNHLY and CDR2 FYNNEI come from the germline V gene. CDR3 sequence reads: CASSEGEGEQYF. The CDR3 nucleotides are TGTGCCAGCAGTGAAGGAGAGGGCGAGCAGTACTTC.

The table lists this clone with a few counts. The V call is TRBV7-2, the J call TRBJ2-4, with D possibly matching TRBD2 (6 bases). Germline values: CDR1 SGHTA, CDR2 FQGNSA. The CDR3 sequence is 14 residues long. V lost 1 base, J lost 8 bases, and 12 bases lay in between. The chain's CDR3 is CASSLDGGRDIQYF. The CDR3 coding sequence is TGTGCCAGCAGCTTAGATGGGGGGAGAGACATTCAGTACTTC.

The rearrangement uses TRBV19 and TRBJ2-1, with 9 bases lining up with TRBD2. Germline V gene sequence: CDR1 LNHDA, CDR2 SQIVND (reference sequence). The CDR3 covers 15 residues. V gave up 5 bases and J gave up 4 bases; unmatched junction bases: 6. As DNA, the CDR3 is TGTGCCAGTAGTTCCATAGCGGGGGATTACAATGAGCAGTTCTTC. It specifies CASSSIAGDYNEQFF. Drawing the rest from reference TRBV19 and TRBJ2-1, the complete variable domain is DGGITQSPKYLFRKEGQNVTLSCEQNLNHDAMYWYRQDPGQGLRLIYYSQIVNDFQKGDIAEGYSVSREKKESFPLTVTSAQKNPTAFYLCASSSIAGDYNEQFFGPGTRLTVL.

The chain recombines TRBV12-5 with TRBJ2-5; 11 nucleotides match TRBD2. The CDR3 is 18 residues long. Germline assignment: CDR1 LGHNT and CDR2 FRNRAP. J was trimmed by 2 bases and V by 6 bases; bases with no gene match: 14. CDR3 sequence reads: CASGSAVTSGGFQETQYF. The CDR3 DNA follows: TGTGCTAGTGGATCCGCGGTCACTAGCGGGGGTTTTCAAGAGACCCAGTACTTC.

The rearrangement links TRBV7-9 to TRBJ1-1; D is uncertain. Trimming pared 0 bases from V and 3 bases from J, leaving 8 bases between. CDR3 size: 14 residues. Germline V gives CDR1 SEHNR, CDR2 FQNEAQ (reference sequence). Written as DNA, the CDR3 is TGTGCCAGCAGCTTAGCGTCGGGGTACACTGAAGCTTTCTTT. Amino acids: CASSLASGYTEAFF.

Only one count was recorded for this clone. The genes are TRBV2 and TRBJ2-7; 10 bases are a match to TRBD1. Germline trimming cut 6 bases from V and 2 bases from J; bases unmatched to any gene: 4. The CDR3 is 14 amino acids. Germline lookup yields CDR1 SNHLY and CDR2 FYNNEI. CDR3: CASSRDRGAYEQYF. The CDR3 nucleotides read TGTGCCAGCAGCCGGGACAGGGGTGCCTACGAGCAGTACTTC.

This clone was detected once. The chain combines TRBV15 with TRBJ2-5; D ambiguous. V lost 0 bases to trimming and J lost 2 bases, with 4 bases between them. Per the germline V gene, CDR1 is LNHNV and CDR2 is YYDKDF (reference sequence). The CDR3 consists of 13 residues. CDR3 DNA sequence: TGTGCCACCAGCAGAGATTTACAAGAGACCCAGTACTTC. Amino acid sequence: CATSRDLQETQYF.

The V call is TRBV6-1, the J call TRBJ2-7; 8 bases fit TRBD1. CDR1 and CDR2 from the germline V gene are MNHNS and SASEGT. The CDR3 is 15 residues long. After removal of 4 bases from V and 0 bases from J, the junction contained 5 bases not matched to a gene. CDR3 amino acids: CASSGLDRASYEQYF. CDR3 in DNA: TGTGCCAGCAGTGGTTTGGACAGGGCCTCCTACGAGCAGTACTTC.

The V and J genes are TRBV7-3 and TRBJ2-1; 8 bases are a match to TRBD2. CDR1 is SGHTA, CDR2 FQGTGA, per germline. The CDR3 consists of 15 residues. The trim removed 5 bases at V and 0 bases at J, leaving 3 bases unmatched. CDR3 in DNA: TGTGCCAGCAGCCGCCGGGGGGGCTCCTACAATGAGCAGTTCTTC. Translating it yields CASSRRGGSYNEQFF.

The chain's CDR3 is CASSWDRNSYEQYF. The CDR3 DNA sequence: TGTGCCAGCAGCTGGGACAGGAATTCCTACGAGCAGTACTTC. This chain connects TRBV11-3 to TRBJ2-7; 8 bases line up with TRBD1. From germline, CDR1 is SGHNT and CDR2 YENEEA. V dropped 4 bases and J dropped 1; count of bases not matched to a gene: 3. This CDR3 has 14 residues. The variable domain in full, completed from reference TRBV11-3 and TRBJ2-7, reads EAGVVQSPRYKIIEKKQPVAFWCNPISGHNTLYWYLQNLGQGPELLIRYENEEAVDDSQLPKDRFSAERLKGVDSTLKIQPAELGDSAVYLCASSWDRNSYEQYFGPGTRLTVT.

The CDR3 loop is CASSRGQEHSGNTIYF. DNA of the CDR3: TGTGCCAGCAGCCGCGGACAGGAACACTCTGGAAACACCATATATTTT. This chain connects TRBV4-2 to TRBJ1-3; TRBD1 aligns across 7 bases. The CDR3 is 16 amino acids. V dropped 4 bases and J dropped 0; count of bases not matched to a gene: 6. Germline CDR1 is LGHNA and CDR2 is YNFKEQ.

V usage is TRBV19 and J usage is TRBJ2-2; 7 bases line up with TRBD2. V gave up 9 bases and J gave up 3 bases; unmatched junction bases: 7. CDR3 length: 14 residues. Per germline, CDR1 LNHDA and CDR2 SQIVND (reference sequence). The CDR3 DNA reads as TGTGCCAGCGGGAGGCGGGGCGACACCGGGGAGCTGTTTTTT. Translating it yields CASGRRGDTGELFF.

The J gene is TRBJ2-6, the V gene TRBV5-1; D remains unclear. V was pared by 2 bases and J by 0 bases, with 12 bases between. Looked up from germline, CDR1 is SGHRS and CDR2 is YFSETQ. This CDR3 has 17 residues. The CDR3 loop is CASSFLVTISGANVLTF. CDR3 in DNA: TGCGCCAGCAGCTTTTTAGTCACTATCTCTGGGGCCAACGTCCTGACTTTC.

This sequence joins TRBV19 and TRBJ2-3; 11 nucleotides align to TRBD2. Germline loops: CDR1 LNHDA, CDR2 SQIVND (reference sequence). V gave up 1 base and J gave up 3 bases; unmatched junction bases: 3. There are 16 residues in the CDR3. The CDR3 DNA is TGTGCCAGTAGTATAGGTAGGACTAGCGGGACAGATACGCAGTATTTT. Translation: CASSIGRTSGTDTQYF.

V gene TRBV10-3 combines with J gene TRBJ1-2, with 7 bases fitting TRBD1. The junction had 23 bases not matched to a gene; V was cut back by 5 bases and J by 8 bases. Germline V gene sequence: CDR1 ENHRY, CDR2 SYGVKD. The CDR3 sequence is 18 residues long. The CDR3 DNA follows: TGTGCCATCAGTCCTAATAGGACAGGACGGGGCCTTATCCGCGGCTACACCTTC. It codes for CAISPNRTGRGLIRGYTF.

The rearrangement joins TRBV5-6 to TRBJ1-4; D gene ambiguous. The germline CDR1 and CDR2 sequences are SGHDT and YYEEEE. The CDR3 has 15 residues. V was clipped by 0 bases and J by 6 bases, with 12 bases between them. The CDR3 DNA reads as TGTGCCAGCAGCTTGGGGGAGAACGGAGATGAAAAACTGTTTTTT. Translating gives CASSLGENGDEKLFF.

The chain joins TRBV6-4 to TRBJ1-1; 11 nucleotides match TRBD1. This CDR3 spans 13 amino acids. Losses at the gene ends were 4 bases for V and 5 bases for J; bases not matched to a gene: 0. Per germline, CDR1 MRHNA and CDR2 SNTAGT. CDR3 loop: CASSGDRGTEAFF. CDR3 DNA sequence: TGTGCCAGCAGTGGGGACAGGGGGACTGAAGCTTTCTTT.